A selection of T cell receptor beta chains follows, all from one sample in a study of identical twins. MiXCR was run by TCRdb on the 5' RACE reads, yielding one entry per CDR3 protein. The table shows approximately 350,000 distinct CDR3 sequences, with more than 9% occurring only once. The sample was also reused in another study, on yellow fever vaccine responses in identical twins.

Sequenced: CD8+ T cells sorted from blood. The receptors were sampled from a woman younger than 30 in good health. CDR3s include the opening cysteine and the closing phenylalanine or tryptophan. D genes are given only for firm matches. A clone size is listed for some rows: how often the clone was seen (once, few, many), or a class if it is expanded.

j_call d_call clone_size v_call cdr3_nt cdr3_aa
TRBJ1-2 - - TRBV14 TGTGCCAGCAGCCAATCCCGCAACAGCTACTATGGCTACACCTTC CASSQSRNSYYGYTF
TRBJ1-1 - many TRBV7-9 TGTGCCAGCAGCTTAGGCGTTCGAACTGAAGCTTTCTTT CASSLGVRTEAFF
TRBJ2-1 TRBD1 few TRBV15 TGTGCCACCAGCAGCCCACGGAACAGGGGATTCCGCAATGAGCAGTTCTTC CATSSPRNRGFRNEQFF
TRBJ2-5 TRBD1 few TRBV11-1 TGTGCCAGCAGCTTAGTAGACAGGGGCGACCCCAACCAAGAGACCCAGTACTTC CASSLVDRGDPNQETQYF
TRBJ2-3 - - TRBV29-1 TGCAGCGTTGACGGGGTACCCTGGCGGGATACGCAGTATTTT CSVDGVPWRDTQYF
TRBJ2-7 TRBD2 few TRBV10-1 TGCGCCAGCAGTTCAGCCCTAGCGGGAGATCTCAACGAGCAGTACTTC CASSSALAGDLNEQYF
TRBJ1-5 - - TRBV15 TGTGCCACCAGTGGGGATTTGAGCAATCAGCCCCAGCATTTT CATSGDLSNQPQHF
TRBJ2-2 - - TRBV6-5 TGTGCCAGCAGTTACGTGGGGGGAGGATTAACCGGGGAGCTGTTTTTT CASSYVGGGLTGELFF
TRBJ2-7 - - TRBV7-9 TGTGCCAGCAGCTTTGGCGGGGCAGGGGCATCCTACGAGCAGTACTTC CASSFGGAGASYEQYF
TRBJ2-1 TRBD2 few TRBV15 TGTGCCACCAGGGAGACAAGCGGGGGAGCCTACAATGAGCAGTTCTTC CATRETSGGAYNEQFF
TRBJ2-1 TRBD1 few TRBV29-1 TGCAGCGTTTGGACAGGGGGCAATGAGCAGTTCTTC CSVWTGGNEQFF
TRBJ2-5 - - TRBV24-1 TGTGCCACCTGTGACGGTAAGGCAGAGACCCAGTACTTC CATCDGKAETQYF
TRBJ2-7 TRBD1 few TRBV7-9 TGTGCCAGCAGCTTAGTGGAGACAGGGGACTCCTACGAGCAGTACTTC CASSLVETGDSYEQYF
TRBJ2-1 TRBD2 - TRBV9 TGTGCCAGCAGCGCAGAACTAGCGGGTAAAGACGGGGGTGAGCAGTTCTTC CASSAELAGKDGGEQFF
TRBJ1-1 - few TRBV12-3/TRBV12-4 TGTGCCAGCAGTTTGGGTGGTCAGATTGAAGCTTTCTTT CASSLGGQIEAFF
TRBJ2-7 - - TRBV11-3 TGTGCCAGCAGCTTAGATTCCGCCACCTACGAGCAGTACTTC CASSLDSATYEQYF
TRBJ2-3 TRBD2 - TRBV4-1 TGCGCCAGCAGCCAACTAGCGGTCCCTGGCACAGATACGCAGTATTTT CASSQLAVPGTDTQYF
TRBJ2-3 - - TRBV14 TGTGCCAGCAGCCAAGAAGCAGGGCGCACAGATACGCAGTATTTT CASSQEAGRTDTQYF
TRBJ2-7 - few TRBV6-5 TGTGCCAGCAGTTACGGGCAGGGTTCCTACGAGCAGTACTTC CASSYGQGSYEQYF
TRBJ2-2 - many TRBV3-1 TGTGCCAGCAGCCAAGTTGGCGGGAACACCGGGGAGCTGTTTTTT CASSQVGGNTGELFF